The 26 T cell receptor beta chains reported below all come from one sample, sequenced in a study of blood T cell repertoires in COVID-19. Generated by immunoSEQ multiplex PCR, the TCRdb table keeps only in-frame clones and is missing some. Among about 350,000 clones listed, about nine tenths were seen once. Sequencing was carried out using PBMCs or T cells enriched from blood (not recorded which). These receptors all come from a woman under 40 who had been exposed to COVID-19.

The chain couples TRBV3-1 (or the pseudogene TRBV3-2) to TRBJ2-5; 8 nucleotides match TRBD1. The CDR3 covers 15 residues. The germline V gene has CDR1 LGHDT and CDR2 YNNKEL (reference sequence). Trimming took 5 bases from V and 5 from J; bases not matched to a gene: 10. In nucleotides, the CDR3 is TGTGCCAGCAGCAAACGGACAGGGTGGGGCGAGACCCAGTACTTC. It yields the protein CASSKRTGWGETQYF.

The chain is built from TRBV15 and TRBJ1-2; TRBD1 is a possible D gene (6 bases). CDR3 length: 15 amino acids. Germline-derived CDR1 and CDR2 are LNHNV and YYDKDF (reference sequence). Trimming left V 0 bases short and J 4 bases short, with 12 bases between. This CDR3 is CATSREGRGLYGYTF. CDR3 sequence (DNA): TGTGCCACCAGCAGAGAAGGGCGGGGGCTCTATGGCTACACCTTC.

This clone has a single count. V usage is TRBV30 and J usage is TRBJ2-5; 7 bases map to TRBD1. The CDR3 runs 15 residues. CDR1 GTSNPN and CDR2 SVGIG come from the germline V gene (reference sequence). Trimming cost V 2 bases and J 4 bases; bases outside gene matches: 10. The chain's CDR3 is CAWSRGEGAGETQYF. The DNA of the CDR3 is TGTGCCTGGAGTAGGGGCGAGGGGGCGGGAGAGACCCAGTACTTC.

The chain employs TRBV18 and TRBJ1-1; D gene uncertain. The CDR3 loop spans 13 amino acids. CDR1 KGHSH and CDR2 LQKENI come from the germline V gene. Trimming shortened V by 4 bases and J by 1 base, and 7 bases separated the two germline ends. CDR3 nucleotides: TGTGCCAGCTCACGCGCAGGGAACACTGAAGCTTTCTTT. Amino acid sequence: CASSRAGNTEAFF.

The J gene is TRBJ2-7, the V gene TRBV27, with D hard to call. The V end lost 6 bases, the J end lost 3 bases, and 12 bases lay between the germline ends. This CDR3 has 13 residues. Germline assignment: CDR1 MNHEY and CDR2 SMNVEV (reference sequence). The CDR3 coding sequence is TGTGCCAGCAGGGAGCTAGGCGGCTACGAGCAGTACTTC. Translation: CASRELGGYEQYF.

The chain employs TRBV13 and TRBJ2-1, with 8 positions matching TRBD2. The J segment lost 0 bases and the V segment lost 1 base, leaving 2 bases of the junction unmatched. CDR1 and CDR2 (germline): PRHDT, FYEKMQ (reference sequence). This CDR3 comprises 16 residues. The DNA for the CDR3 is TGTGCCAGCAGCTTAGTCCGGGAGGGCTCCTACAATGAGCAGTTCTTC. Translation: CASSLVREGSYNEQFF.

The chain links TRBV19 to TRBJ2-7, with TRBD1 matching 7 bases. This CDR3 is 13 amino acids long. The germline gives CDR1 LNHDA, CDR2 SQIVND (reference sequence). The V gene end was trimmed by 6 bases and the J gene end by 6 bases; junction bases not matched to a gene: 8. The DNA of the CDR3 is TGTGCCAGTAGCCCGGGACCAGGGGGCGAGCAGTACTTC. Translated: CASSPGPGGEQYF.

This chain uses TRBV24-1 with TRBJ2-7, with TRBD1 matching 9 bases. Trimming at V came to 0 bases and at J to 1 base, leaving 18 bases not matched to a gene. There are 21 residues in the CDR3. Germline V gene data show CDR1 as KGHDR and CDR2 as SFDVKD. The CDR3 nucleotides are TGTGCCACCAGTGATTTGCGTAGCCGGGACAGGGTTCGGTCTAGGTCCTACGAGCAGTACTTC. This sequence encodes CATSDLRSRDRVRSRSYEQYF.

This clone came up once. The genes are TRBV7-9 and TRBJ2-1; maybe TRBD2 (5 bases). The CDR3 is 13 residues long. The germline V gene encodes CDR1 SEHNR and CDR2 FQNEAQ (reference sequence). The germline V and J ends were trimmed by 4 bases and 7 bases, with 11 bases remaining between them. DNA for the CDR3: TGTGCCAGCAGCTCGGGGAGTGGTAATGAGCAGTTCTTC. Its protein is CASSSGSGNEQFF.

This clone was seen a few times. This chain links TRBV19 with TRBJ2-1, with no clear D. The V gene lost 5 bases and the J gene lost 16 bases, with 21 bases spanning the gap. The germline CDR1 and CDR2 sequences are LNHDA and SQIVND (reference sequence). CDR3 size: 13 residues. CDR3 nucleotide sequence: TGTGCCAGTAGTCCGAGACTTGATTTAGGTTTTTTCTTC. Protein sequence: CASSPRLDLGFFF.

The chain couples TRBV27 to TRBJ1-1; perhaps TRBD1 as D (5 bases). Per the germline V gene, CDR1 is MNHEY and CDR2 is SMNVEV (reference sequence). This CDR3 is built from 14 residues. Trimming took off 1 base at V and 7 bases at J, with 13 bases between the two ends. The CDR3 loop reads CASSLFGGRGEAFF. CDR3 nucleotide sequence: TGTGCCAGCAGTTTATTTGGGGGGAGGGGTGAAGCTTTCTTT.

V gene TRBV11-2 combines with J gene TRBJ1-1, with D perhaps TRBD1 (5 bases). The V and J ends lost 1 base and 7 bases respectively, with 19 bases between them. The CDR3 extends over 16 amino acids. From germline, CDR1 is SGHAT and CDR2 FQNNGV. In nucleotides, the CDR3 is TGTGCCAGCAGCTTAGGGTTTGGGGGGTCAGGGAGTGAAGCTTTCTTT. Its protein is CASSLGFGGSGSEAFF.

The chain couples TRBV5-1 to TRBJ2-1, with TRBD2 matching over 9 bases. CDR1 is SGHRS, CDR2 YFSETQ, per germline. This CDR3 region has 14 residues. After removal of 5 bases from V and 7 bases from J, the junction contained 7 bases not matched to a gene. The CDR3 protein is CASSRREGGNEQFF. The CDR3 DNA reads TGCGCCAGCAGTAGGCGGGAGGGGGGAAATGAGCAGTTCTTC.

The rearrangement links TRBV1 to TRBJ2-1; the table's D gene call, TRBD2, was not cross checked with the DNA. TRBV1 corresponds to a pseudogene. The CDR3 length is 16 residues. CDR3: CTSSHRGLAGINEQFF. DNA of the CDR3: TGCACCAGCAGCCACAGGGGACTAGCGGGTATCAATGAGCAGTTCTTC.

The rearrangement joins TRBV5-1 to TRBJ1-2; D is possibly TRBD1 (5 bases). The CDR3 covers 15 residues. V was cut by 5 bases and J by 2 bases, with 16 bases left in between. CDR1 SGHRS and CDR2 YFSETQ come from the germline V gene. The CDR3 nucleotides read TGCGCCAGCAGATCCGTGACTAGGGACAACTATGGCTACACCTTC. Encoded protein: CASRSVTRDNYGYTF. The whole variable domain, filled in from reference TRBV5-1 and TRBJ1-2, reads KAGVTQTPRYLIKTRGQQVTLSCSPISGHRSVSWYQQTPGQGLQFLFEYFSETQRNKGNFPGRFSGRQFSNSRSEMNVSTLELGDSALYLCASRSVTRDNYGYTFGSGTRLTVV.

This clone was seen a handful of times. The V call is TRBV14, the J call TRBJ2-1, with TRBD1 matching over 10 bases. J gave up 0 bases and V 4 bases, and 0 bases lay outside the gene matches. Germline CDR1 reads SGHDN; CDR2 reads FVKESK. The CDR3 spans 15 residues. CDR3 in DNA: TGTGCCAGCAGCCGGACAGGGGGCTCCTACAATGAGCAGTTCTTC. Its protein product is CASSRTGGSYNEQFF.

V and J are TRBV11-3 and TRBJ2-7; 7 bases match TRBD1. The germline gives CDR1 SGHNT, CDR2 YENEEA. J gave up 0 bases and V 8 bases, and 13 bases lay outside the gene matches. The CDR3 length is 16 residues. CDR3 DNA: TGTGCCAGCCGGGACAGTTTGGGTTTTAGCTCCTACGAGCAGTACTTC. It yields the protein CASRDSLGFSSYEQYF.

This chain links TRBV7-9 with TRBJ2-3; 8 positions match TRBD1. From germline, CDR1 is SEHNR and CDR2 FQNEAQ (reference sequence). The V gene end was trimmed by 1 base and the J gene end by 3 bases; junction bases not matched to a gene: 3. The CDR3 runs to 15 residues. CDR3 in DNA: TGTGCCAGCAGCTTAGGACAGGGGCTTACAGATACGCAGTATTTT. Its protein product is CASSLGQGLTDTQYF.

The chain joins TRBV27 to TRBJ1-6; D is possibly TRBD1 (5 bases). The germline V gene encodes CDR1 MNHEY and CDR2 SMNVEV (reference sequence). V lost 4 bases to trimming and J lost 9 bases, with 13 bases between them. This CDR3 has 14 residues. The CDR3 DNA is TGTGCCAGCAGTTCGGACATTACGGCTTCACCCCTCCACTTT. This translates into CASSSDITASPLHF.

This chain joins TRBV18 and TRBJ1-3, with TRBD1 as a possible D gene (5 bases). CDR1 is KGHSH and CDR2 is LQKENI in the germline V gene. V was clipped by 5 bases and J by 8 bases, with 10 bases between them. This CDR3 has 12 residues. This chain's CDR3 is CASSSWGDTIYF. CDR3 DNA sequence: TGTGCCAGCTCATCCTGGGGGGACACCATATATTTT.

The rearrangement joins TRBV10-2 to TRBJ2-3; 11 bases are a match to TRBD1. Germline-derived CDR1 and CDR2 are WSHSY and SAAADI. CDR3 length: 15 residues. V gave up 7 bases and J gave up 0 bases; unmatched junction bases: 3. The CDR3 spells CASKDRGLSTDTQYF. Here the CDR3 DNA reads TGCGCCAGCAAGGACAGGGGGCTTAGCACAGATACGCAGTATTTT.

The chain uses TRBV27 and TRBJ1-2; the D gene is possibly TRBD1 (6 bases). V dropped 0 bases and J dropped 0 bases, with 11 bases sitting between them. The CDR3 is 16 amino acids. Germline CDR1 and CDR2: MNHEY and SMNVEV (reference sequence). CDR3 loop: CASSLSLGTTNYGYTF. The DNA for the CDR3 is TGTGCCAGCAGTTTATCGCTGGGGACAACTAACTATGGCTACACCTTC.

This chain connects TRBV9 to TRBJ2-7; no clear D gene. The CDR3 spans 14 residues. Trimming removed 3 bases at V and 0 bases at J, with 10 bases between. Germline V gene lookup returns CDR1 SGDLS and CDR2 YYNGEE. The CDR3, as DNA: TGTGCCAGCAGCGCTTCAGGAACCTCCTACGAGCAGTACTTC. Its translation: CASSASGTSYEQYF.

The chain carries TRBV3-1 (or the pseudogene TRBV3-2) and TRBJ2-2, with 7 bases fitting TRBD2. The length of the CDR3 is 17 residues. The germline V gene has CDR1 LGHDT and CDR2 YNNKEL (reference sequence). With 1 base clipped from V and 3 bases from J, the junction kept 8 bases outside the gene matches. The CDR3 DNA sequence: TGTGCCAGCAGCCAAGTAGGCGGGAGAGGGGACACCGGGGAGCTGTTTTTT. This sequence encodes CASSQVGGRGDTGELFF.

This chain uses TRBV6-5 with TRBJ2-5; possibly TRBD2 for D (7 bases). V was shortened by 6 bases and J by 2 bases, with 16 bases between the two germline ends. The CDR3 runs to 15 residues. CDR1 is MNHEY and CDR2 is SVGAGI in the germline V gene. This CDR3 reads CASSLRGAAQETQYF. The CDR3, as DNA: TGTGCCAGCAGCCTACGGGGGGCCGCACAAGAGACCCAGTACTTC.

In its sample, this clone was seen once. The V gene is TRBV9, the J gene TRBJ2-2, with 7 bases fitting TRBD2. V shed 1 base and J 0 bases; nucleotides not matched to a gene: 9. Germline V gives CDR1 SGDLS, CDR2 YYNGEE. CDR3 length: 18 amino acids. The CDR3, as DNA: TGTGCCAGCAGCGTAACGGCTAGCGGTCTCTCGAACACCGGGGAGCTGTTTTTT. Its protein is CASSVTASGLSNTGELFF.